The rows below give T cell receptor beta chains drawn from one sample of a study of neurological immune-mediated disorders. TCRdb redid the calling of the 5' RACE reads with MiXCR, one entry per CDR3 protein. The sample contains around 15,000 distinct CDR3 sequences, approximately 10% of which appear only once. Sample: CD8+ T cells from blood. The origin of the receptors is a man in his fifties in good health. Both conserved end residues are part of each CDR3. The D gene is left open where the match is weak. Expanded clones are given a class, and other clones once, few, many or no size at all.

clone_size,v_call,d_call,cdr3_length,j_call,cdr3_aa,cdr3_nt
many,TRBV28,TRBD1,14,TRBJ2-7,CASSSSDRAGEQYF,TGTGCCAGCAGTTCATCTGACAGGGCTGGCGAGCAGTACTTC
-,TRBV20-1,TRBD2,17,TRBJ2-4,CSARENLAAGAKNIQYF,TGCAGTGCTAGAGAAAACCTAGCGGCTGGGGCCAAAAACATTCAGTACTTC
medium-sized,TRBV3-1,-,15,TRBJ1-2,CASSPMGGGHYGYTF,TGTGCCAGCAGCCCCATGGGTGGGGGGCACTATGGCTACACCTTC
many,TRBV28,-,15,TRBJ2-7,CASSLEVISSYEQYF,TGTGCCAGCAGTTTAGAGGTTATTAGCTCCTACGAGCAGTACTTC
many,TRBV4-2,-,14,TRBJ2-7,CASSQGLGIYEQYF,TGTGCCAGCAGCCAAGGTTTAGGGATCTACGAGCAGTACTTC
many,TRBV12-3/TRBV12-4,-,14,TRBJ2-1,CASSFGGSFNEQFF,TGTGCCAGCAGTTTCGGGGGTTCTTTCAATGAGCAGTTCTTC
many,TRBV24-1,TRBD2,16,TRBJ2-1,CATSELAGGRLGEQFF,TGTGCCACCAGTGAGTTAGCGGGAGGGCGACTAGGTGAGCAGTTCTTC
many,TRBV5-1,TRBD1,14,TRBJ2-7,CASGDRDRIYEQYF,TGCGCCAGCGGGGACAGGGACAGGATCTACGAGCAGTACTTC
-,TRBV11-2,-,12,TRBJ2-3,CASQAVTDTQYF,TGTGCCAGCCAAGCGGTCACAGATACGCAGTATTTT
many,TRBV20-1,TRBD1,18,TRBJ1-3,CSARDRNRQGASGNTIYF,TGCAGTGCTAGAGATAGGAATCGGCAGGGGGCTTCTGGAAACACCATATATTTT
many,TRBV19,-,13,TRBJ2-6,CASSSSGANVLTF,TGTGCCAGCTCGTCCTCTGGGGCCAACGTCCTGACTTTC
many,TRBV29-1,TRBD2,15,TRBJ2-3,CSVAGLAGGADTQYF,TGCAGCGTTGCCGGGCTAGCGGGGGGTGCAGATACGCAGTATTTT
many,TRBV4-3,-,16,TRBJ2-6,CASSQGPDSGANVLTF,TGCGCCAGCAGCCAAGGACCAGACTCTGGGGCCAACGTCCTGACTTTC
many,TRBV28,TRBD2,17,TRBJ2-2,CASSLSSGSSRTGELFF,TGTGCCAGCAGTTTATCTAGCGGGAGTAGTCGGACCGGGGAGCTGTTTTTT
-,TRBV7-3,-,17,TRBJ2-1,CASSLQGGPLTHNEQFF,TGTGCCAGCAGCCTCCAGGGGGGTCCCCTTACTCACAATGAGCAGTTCTTC
many,TRBV20-1,TRBD1,13,TRBJ2-7,CSALRQGAYEQYF,TGCAGTGCTCTCCGACAGGGGGCCTACGAGCAGTACTTC
many,TRBV6-6,-,14,TRBJ2-7,CASSPGILVNEQYF,TGTGCCAGCAGTCCAGGGATTTTGGTTAACGAGCAGTACTTC